The 26 T cell receptor beta chains listed next were all sequenced from one sample in a study of blood T cell repertoires in COVID-19. Data came from immunoSEQ multiplex PCR; TCRdb stores just in-frame clones and leaves some out. The sample carries approximately 150,000 clones, approximately 79% recorded once. Sequencing input: peripheral blood. These receptors originate from a woman at least 80 years old with acute or convalescent COVID-19.

In DNA form, the CDR3 reads TGTGCCAGCTCACCCTCAGATGAAGCTTTCTTT. This gives the protein CASSPSDEAFF. The chain uses TRBV18 and TRBJ1-1; D not resolved. The CDR3 contains 11 residues. Trimming removed 3 bases from V and 7 bases from J, with 6 bases in between. Germline-derived CDR1 and CDR2 are KGHSH and LQKENI.

This clone was seen only a few times. The chain employs TRBV19 and TRBJ2-7; perhaps TRBD2 as D (6 bases). V was clipped by 1 base and J by 2 bases, with 6 bases between them. Germline V lookup: CDR1 LNHDA, CDR2 SQIVND (reference sequence). There are 13 residues in the CDR3. Written as DNA, the CDR3 is TGTGCCAGTAGTATAGCGGGAGCCTACGAGCAGTACTTC. Translated, it gives CASSIAGAYEQYF.

The chain is built from TRBV19 and TRBJ2-3, with 10 bases identical to TRBD2. The trim removed 8 bases at V and 4 bases at J, leaving 3 bases unmatched. This CDR3 contains 13 residues. The germline V gene has CDR1 LNHDA and CDR2 SQIVND (reference sequence). CDR3 coding DNA: TGTGCCAGTCATAGCGGGAGGTCAGATACGCAGTATTTT. Amino acid sequence: CASHSGRSDTQYF.

V usage is TRBV27 and J usage is TRBJ1-6, with 9 bases identical to TRBD1. The germline CDR1 and CDR2 sequences are MNHEY and SMNVEV (reference sequence). This CDR3 comprises 15 residues. The junction had 9 bases not matched to a gene; V was cut back by 8 bases and J by 7 bases. The CDR3 is CASRLPGTGNSPLHF. The CDR3 DNA reads TGTGCCAGCCGCCTTCCCGGGACAGGGAATTCACCCCTCCACTTT.

J is TRBJ2-1 and V is TRBV11-3, with 7 bases fitting TRBD2. CDR1 is SGHNT and CDR2 is YENEEA in the germline V gene. This CDR3 is 15 amino acids long. Trimming at V came to 0 bases and at J to 1 base, leaving 0 bases not matched to a gene. This CDR3 reads CASSLEGGSYNEQFF. CDR3 DNA: TGTGCCAGCAGCTTAGAGGGGGGGTCCTACAATGAGCAGTTCTTC.

CDR3 sequence: CASSFGGRASEQFF. The CDR3 nucleotides are TGTGCCAGCAGTTTTGGCGGGAGGGCGAGTGAGCAGTTCTTC. The chain employs TRBV28 and TRBJ2-1, with TRBD2 identical over 9 bases. V lost 3 bases and J lost 9; bases outside the gene matches: 6. The CDR3 covers 14 residues. Germline CDR1 MDHEN, CDR2 SYDVKM.

This chain connects TRBV4-2 to TRBJ2-2; D is undetermined. This CDR3 is 16 amino acids long. The V gene lost 0 bases and the J gene lost 0 bases, with 8 bases spanning the gap. Germline V CDR1 and CDR2: LGHNA, YNFKEQ. The CDR3 DNA reads TGTGCCAGCAGCCAAGATTTGGGCCCGAACACCGGGGAGCTGTTTTTT. It encodes CASSQDLGPNTGELFF.

The V and J genes are TRBV18 and TRBJ2-1; the match to TRBD2 covers 11 bases. The V and J ends lost 3 bases and 0 bases, in that order; junction bases with no gene match: 4. Germline V gene sequence: CDR1 KGHSH, CDR2 LQKENI. The CDR3 length is 17 residues. This CDR3 reads CASSPSSGGASYNEQFF. In DNA, the CDR3 is TGTGCCAGCTCACCTAGTAGCGGGGGGGCCTCCTACAATGAGCAGTTCTTC.

The V and J genes are TRBV18 and TRBJ2-5; D possibly corresponds to TRBD1 (5 bases). The CDR3 has 14 residues. Germline V lookup: CDR1 KGHSH, CDR2 LQKENI. The V gene lost 8 bases and the J gene lost 9 bases, with 22 bases spanning the gap. The CDR3 DNA reads TGTGCCAGCACCCCCGGAGCTACCCCAGGGTCCCAGTACTTC. Its translation is CASTPGATPGSQYF.

The rearrangement links TRBV27 to TRBJ2-3, with D unresolved. The CDR3 runs 17 residues. Trimming removed 5 bases at V and 0 bases at J, with 18 bases between. CDR1 and CDR2 from the germline V gene are MNHEY and SMNVEV (reference sequence). This CDR3 reads CASSRLTETTSTDTQYF. DNA of the CDR3: TGTGCCAGCAGTCGCCTTACTGAAACTACTAGCACAGATACGCAGTATTTT.

The chain joins TRBV28 to TRBJ2-3; 13 bases line up with TRBD2. CDR1 and CDR2 from the germline V gene are MDHEN and SYDVKM. CDR3 length: 18 residues. V shed 5 bases, J shed 4 bases, and the junction held 12 bases outside the gene matches. This CDR3 is CASSVTSGRPRSADTQYF. The DNA for the CDR3 is TGTGCCAGCAGTGTGACTAGCGGGAGGCCTCGCAGCGCAGATACGCAGTATTTT.

The chain is built from TRBV11-2 and TRBJ2-6, with D maybe TRBD1 (5 bases). CDR1 is SGHAT, CDR2 FQNNGV, per germline. Deletions cut 5 bases from V and 0 bases from J, with 11 bases between. The CDR3 has 16 residues. DNA of the CDR3: TGTGCCAGCAGCCTAGGGGCCAGCTCTGGGGCCAACGTCCTGACTTTC. Protein: CASSLGASSGANVLTF.

V usage is TRBV2 and J usage is TRBJ2-1, with 7 bases matching TRBD2. From germline, CDR1 is SNHLY and CDR2 FYNNEI. V shed 4 bases, J shed 7 bases, and the junction held 7 bases outside the gene matches. The CDR3 consists of 14 residues. The CDR3 DNA sequence: TGTGCCAGCAGTGTAGCGGGTGGAGGGAATGAGCAGTTCTTC. It specifies CASSVAGGGNEQFF.

The chain recombines TRBV11-2 with TRBJ1-1; 8 bases match TRBD1. The CDR3 is 15 residues long. CDR1 is SGHAT, CDR2 FQNNGV, per germline. After removal of 4 bases from V and 6 bases from J, the junction contained 10 bases not matched to a gene. Here the CDR3 reads CASSSPRTGLAEAFF. The CDR3 bases are TGTGCCAGCAGCTCCCCCCGGACAGGGTTAGCTGAAGCTTTCTTT.

The genes are TRBV4-2 and TRBJ2-6; D is uncertain. The germline V and J ends were trimmed by 0 bases and 0 bases, with 9 bases remaining between them. The CDR3 has 17 amino acids. Per the germline V gene, CDR1 is LGHNA and CDR2 is YNFKEQ. CDR3 region: CASSQELLPSGANVLTF. As DNA, the CDR3 is TGTGCCAGCAGCCAAGAACTTTTACCCTCTGGGGCCAACGTCCTGACTTTC.

The chain has TRBV5-6 and TRBJ2-1, with D perhaps TRBD1 (5 bases). Germline V CDR1 and CDR2: SGHDT, YYEEEE. The CDR3 is 12 amino acids. The V end lost 3 bases, the J end lost 9 bases, and 10 bases lay between the germline ends. The CDR3 nucleotides read TGTGCCAGCAGCTCAGGGATTGGTGAGCAGTTCTTC. This encodes CASSSGIGEQFF.

The chain is built from TRBV12-3 or TRBV12-4 and TRBJ1-2, with D perhaps TRBD1 (6 bases). The CDR3 is 13 amino acids. With 7 bases removed from V and 1 base from J, the gap between germline ends came to 10 bases. The CDR3 sequence: CASKPDSNYGYTF. DNA of the CDR3: TGTGCCAGCAAACCGGACAGTAACTATGGCTACACCTTC.

This clone was counted a single time. V and J are TRBV19 and TRBJ1-6; TRBD1 agrees at 10 bases. The J segment lost 3 bases and the V segment lost 5 bases, leaving 4 bases of the junction unmatched. The CDR3 runs 16 residues. Germline V gene lookup returns CDR1 LNHDA and CDR2 SQIVND (reference sequence). This CDR3 is CASSHRDRGYNSPLHF. CDR3 coding DNA: TGTGCCAGTAGTCACCGGGACAGGGGCTATAATTCACCCCTCCACTTT. The full variable domain, rest sourced from reference TRBV19 and TRBJ1-6, is DGGITQSPKYLFRKEGQNVTLSCEQNLNHDAMYWYRQDPGQGLRLIYYSQIVNDFQKGDIAEGYSVSREKKESFPLTVTSAQKNPTAFYLCASSHRDRGYNSPLHFGNGTRLTVT.

This clone came up a few times. The V call is TRBV25-1, the J call TRBJ1-1; D remains ambiguous. Trimming stripped 2 bases from V and 3 bases from J, with 10 bases between. The CDR3 runs 14 residues. CDR1 and CDR2 from the germline V gene are MGHDK and SYGVNS. The CDR3 nucleotides read TGTGCCAGCAGTGAACCCGGGGAATACACTGAAGCTTTCTTT. Residues: CASSEPGEYTEAFF.

V gene TRBV27 combines with J gene TRBJ1-2; 9 bases are a match to TRBD1. CDR1 is MNHEY and CDR2 is SMNVEV in the germline V gene (reference sequence). With 7 bases clipped from V and 7 bases from J, the junction kept 10 bases outside the gene matches. The CDR3 runs 14 residues. This CDR3 reads CASKGQGKLSGYTF. The CDR3 nucleotides read TGTGCCAGCAAGGGACAGGGTAAATTGAGTGGCTACACCTTC.

The V call is TRBV7-6, the J call TRBJ2-1, with TRBD2 identical over 9 bases. This CDR3 has 15 amino acids. The germline gives CDR1 SGHVS, CDR2 FNYEAQ. V was pared by 1 base and J by 7 bases, with 5 bases of the junction left unmatched. CDR3 in amino acids: CASSLDGGGGNEQFF. The CDR3 DNA sequence: TGTGCCAGCAGCTTAGATGGCGGGGGGGGGAATGAGCAGTTCTTC.

This clone was seen only a few times. V usage is TRBV6-1 and J usage is TRBJ1-5; 12 bases are a match to TRBD1. This CDR3 region has 16 residues. Germline loops: CDR1 MNHNS, CDR2 SASEGT. Trimming removed 4 bases from V and 3 bases from J; junction bases left unmatched: 4. CDR3 protein: CASSARDRGLNQPQHF. The CDR3 DNA is TGTGCCAGCAGTGCGCGGGACAGGGGGCTCAATCAGCCCCAGCATTTT.

The chain couples TRBV19 to TRBJ2-7; 10 bases agree with TRBD1. This CDR3 is 12 amino acids long. Looked up from germline, CDR1 is LNHDA and CDR2 is SQIVND (reference sequence). The V gene end was trimmed by 8 bases and the J gene end by 4 bases; junction bases not matched to a gene: 2. The CDR3 sequence is CASLGQGYEQYF. The CDR3 bases are TGTGCCAGTCTGGGACAGGGGTACGAGCAGTACTTC.

This clone turned up a few times. The rearrangement uses TRBV19 and TRBJ2-1, with 9 positions matching TRBD1. The junction had 8 bases not matched to a gene; V was cut back by 3 bases and J by 8 bases. Per germline, CDR1 LNHDA and CDR2 SQIVND (reference sequence). The CDR3 is 15 amino acids. Here the CDR3 reads CASSIGTGLLDEQFF. CDR3 nucleotide sequence: TGTGCCAGTAGTATCGGGACAGGGTTGTTGGATGAGCAGTTCTTC.

This clone was picked up a small number of times. The chain uses TRBV18 and TRBJ2-7, with TRBD2 matching 11 bases. Germline loops: CDR1 KGHSH, CDR2 LQKENI. V dropped 4 bases and J dropped 3; count of bases not matched to a gene: 8. The CDR3 consists of 16 residues. The chain's CDR3 is CASSQLAGVRDYEQYF. The CDR3 DNA sequence: TGTGCCAGCTCACAACTAGCGGGAGTACGAGACTACGAGCAGTACTTC.

The V call is TRBV18, the J call TRBJ1-2; possibly TRBD1 for D (6 bases). The CDR3 sequence is 14 residues long. V lost 3 bases and J lost 3, with 11 bases in between. Germline CDR1 reads KGHSH; CDR2 reads LQKENI. The CDR3 DNA is TGTGCCAGCTCACCGCAGCCAGGGGACTATGGCTACACCTTC. It yields the protein CASSPQPGDYGYTF.